This T cell receptor beta chain stems from a study of glioma-infiltrating T cells. This clonotype was seen just once. A much larger clone sits a single nucleotide away, making a read error possible. This CDR3 has 14 amino acids. Germline V gene data show CDR1 as MNHNS and CDR2 as SASEGT. TCR alpha and beta CDR3 regions were amplified from RNA using iRepertoire nested multiplex PCR. Input was roughly 100-450 ng of tissue mRNA or PBMC total RNA. A single record per CDR3 protein comes from TCRdb applying MiXCR to the multiplex PCR reads. The sample consists of 150,000 to 200,000 distinct CDR3 sequences, around 40% of them appearing once.

Sequenced: glioma tissue, nonneoplastic brain tissue, or PBMCs (not recorded which). This sequence originates from a human donor with low-grade glioma or glioblastoma, undergoing nonglioma brain surgery, or in good health (not recorded which). The genes are TRBV6-1 and TRBJ1-5, with TRBD1 matching 8 bases. The CDR3 is CAISAQGEGQPKHF. DNA of the CDR3: TGTGCCATCAGTGCACAGGGGGAGGGTCAGCCCAAGCATTTT.